This record concerns one T cell receptor beta chain sequence. Its specificity is unknown. The sample originates from a study of shared clonotypes between healthy human individuals. Findings and limits, study-wide: The sharing of about 5% of naive CD4 clonotypes was seen across a handful of donors.

The germline V gene has CDR1 KGHSH and CDR2 LQKENI. V shed 2 bases and J shed 1 base, with 11 bases lying between them. The CDR3 totals 15 residues. Each cell subset's genomic DNA was divided evenly among several immunoSEQ plates. Method: immunoSEQ multiplex PCR; TCRdb's copy keeps in-frame clones and lacks some. The sample lists 2 million to 3 million clones, around 90% seen once, with around 0.14% in the top ten. The sequenced sample was naive CD4+ T cells sorted from blood. Indicated subset: CD45RA+ positively selected. This receptor was taken from a man aged 18 to 30 in good health. The J gene is TRBJ1-1, the V gene TRBV18, with a possible D match to TRBD1 (5 bases). This CDR3 reads CASSPAWGTNTEAFF. In nucleotides, the CDR3 is TGTGCCAGCTCACCAGCCTGGGGGACGAACACTGAAGCTTTCTTT.